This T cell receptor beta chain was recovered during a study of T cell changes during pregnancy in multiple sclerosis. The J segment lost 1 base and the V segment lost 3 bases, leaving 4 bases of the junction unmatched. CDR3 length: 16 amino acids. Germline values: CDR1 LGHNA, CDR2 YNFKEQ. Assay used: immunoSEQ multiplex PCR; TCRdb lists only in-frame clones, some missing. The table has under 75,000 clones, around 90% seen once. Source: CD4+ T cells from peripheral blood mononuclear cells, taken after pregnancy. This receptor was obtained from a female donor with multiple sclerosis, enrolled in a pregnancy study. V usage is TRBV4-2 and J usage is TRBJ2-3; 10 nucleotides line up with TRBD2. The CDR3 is CASSQAGTSGTDTQYF. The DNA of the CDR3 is TGTGCCAGCAGCCAGGCCGGGACTAGCGGCACAGATACGCAGTATTTT.